One and the same sample provided the 19 T cell receptor beta chains below, sequenced in a study of T cells in Graves' hyperthyroidism and ophthalmopathy. The investigators amplified TCR beta CDR3 regions from RNA transcripts. The TCR CDR3 first-round RT-PCR relied on the HTBI primer set. A single record per CDR3 protein comes from TCRdb applying MiXCR to the multiplex PCR reads. The data contain 500,000 to 600,000 distinct CDR3 sequences, around 15% of them singletons. Specimen: blood. These receptor sequences come from a woman aged 18-29 years with Graves' hyperthyroidism.

This clonotype was observed a few times. The J gene is TRBJ2-1, the V gene TRBV29-1; D uncertain. V was shortened by 7 bases and J by 0 bases, with 7 bases between the two germline ends. CDR1 and CDR2 from the germline V gene are SQVTM and ANQGSEA. The CDR3 length is 12 residues. CDR3 residues: CSEKDSYNEQFF. The CDR3 bases are TGCAGCGAAAAGGACTCCTACAATGAGCAGTTCTTC.

The chain combines TRBV27 with TRBJ2-7; D remains unclear. This CDR3 is built from 14 residues. V was trimmed by 2 bases and J by 2 bases, leaving 10 bases between them. Germline CDR1 and CDR2: MNHEY and SMNVEV (reference sequence). This CDR3 reads CASSLLPLAYEQYF. The CDR3 coding sequence is TGTGCCAGCAGTTTACTCCCTCTTGCCTACGAGCAGTACTTC.

The genes are TRBV2 and TRBJ2-1; D assignment may be TRBD1 or TRBD2 (6 bases each). V lost 7 bases to trimming and J lost 0 bases, with 10 bases between them. The length of the CDR3 is 14 residues. Germline CDR1 is SNHLY and CDR2 is FYNNEI. This chain's CDR3 is CASKKGGSYNEQFF. CDR3 DNA sequence: TGTGCCAGCAAGAAGGGGGGCTCCTACAATGAGCAGTTCTTC.

This clonotype was recorded once. A much more abundant neighbour one base away suggests this may be a read error. This rearrangement joins TRBV12-3 or TRBV12-4 to TRBJ2-1; TRBD2 aligns across 10 bases. The CDR3 has 15 amino acids. V was pared by 6 bases and J by 6 bases, with 8 bases of the junction left unmatched. Written as DNA, the CDR3 is TGTGCCAGCAGACCCAGCGGGGGGGAGTCCAATGAGCAGTTCTTC. As protein: CASRPSGGESNEQFF.

This clonotype was seen only a few times. This chain joins TRBV7-9 and TRBJ2-2; 10 nucleotides align to TRBD1. The CDR3 contains 16 residues. CDR1 SEHNR and CDR2 FQNEAQ come from the germline V gene (reference sequence). J gave up 4 bases and V 5 bases, and 7 bases lay outside the gene matches. This CDR3 reads CASSLRTGGGTGELFF. In DNA form, the CDR3 reads TGTGCCAGCAGCCTCCGGACAGGGGGAGGCACCGGGGAGCTGTTTTTT.

There are many counts of this clonotype. Sequence at one end of the junction differs from germline and may be a read error. The chain couples TRBV12-3 or TRBV12-4 to TRBJ2-5, with D uncertain. CDR3 length: 14 residues. The CDR3 protein is CAGSLGSAQETQYF. CDR3 DNA sequence: TGTGCCGGCAGTTTAGGGTCAGCCCAAGAGACCCAGTACTTC.

This clonotype was observed many times. The rearrangement links TRBV2 to TRBJ1-5; D perhaps matches TRBD1 (6 bases). CDR1 is SNHLY and CDR2 is FYNNEI in the germline V gene. CDR3 length: 15 residues. V was trimmed by 3 bases and J by 5 bases, leaving 14 bases between them. The DNA of the CDR3 is TGTGCCAGCAGTGAGGGGACATATCGGGATCAGCCCCAGCATTTT. This encodes CASSEGTYRDQPQHF.

J is TRBJ1-1 and V is TRBV10-3; possibly TRBD1 for D (6 bases). CDR1 is ENHRY and CDR2 is SYGVKD in the germline V gene. Trimming cost V 3 bases and J 1 base, with 18 bases left between them. The CDR3 covers 17 residues. The CDR3 sequence: CAISDSEGGRGNTEAFF. CDR3 in DNA: TGTGCCATCAGTGATTCTGAGGGGGGGCGAGGGAACACTGAAGCTTTCTTT.

This clonotype showed up just a few times. The chain carries TRBV28 and TRBJ2-3; D remains ambiguous. The CDR3 spans 15 residues. V was cut by 11 bases and J by 0 bases, with 18 bases left in between. CDR1 is MDHEN and CDR2 is SYDVKM in the germline V gene. The CDR3 region is CAASLDRPSTDTQYF. The CDR3, as DNA: TGTGCCGCAAGTCTAGATCGGCCTAGCACAGATACGCAGTATTTT.

This clonotype was observed at least ten times. V is TRBV5-1 and J is TRBJ2-1; D not resolved. Germline CDR1 reads SGHRS; CDR2 reads YFSETQ. Trimming cost V 0 bases and J 4 bases, with 11 bases left between them. The CDR3 extends over 15 amino acids. CDR3 loop: CASSLASVGYNEQFF. Here the CDR3 DNA reads TGCGCCAGCAGCTTGGCCAGCGTAGGGTACAATGAGCAGTTCTTC.

This clonotype appeared a few times. The rearrangement joins TRBV5-1 to TRBJ2-5; perhaps TRBD2 as D (5 bases). The V gene's germline CDR1 is SGHRS and CDR2 YFSETQ. The V and J ends lost 0 bases and 7 bases respectively, with 10 bases between them. CDR3 size: 13 residues. CDR3 DNA sequence: TGCGCCAGCAGCTTGGAGGCCAGCGGGACCCAGTACTTC. Its translation is CASSLEASGTQYF. Full variable domain (remainder filled in from reference TRBV5-1 and TRBJ2-5): KAGVTQTPRYLIKTRGQQVTLSCSPISGHRSVSWYQQTPGQGLQFLFEYFSETQRNKGNFPGRFSGRQFSNSRSEMNVSTLELGDSALYLCASSLEASGTQYFGPGTRLLVL.

This clonotype has a handful of counts. The V call is TRBV5-1, the J call TRBJ1-1; a weak D match, TRBD1 (5 bases). V dropped 0 bases and J dropped 0 bases, with 12 bases sitting between them. Germline CDR1 SGHRS, CDR2 YFSETQ. This CDR3 is built from 16 residues. This CDR3 reads CASSLVGTDLNTEAFF. As DNA, the CDR3 is TGCGCCAGCAGCTTGGTTGGGACGGACCTGAACACTGAAGCTTTCTTT.

The table lists this clonotype with a few counts. The chain recombines TRBV2 with TRBJ2-3; the match to TRBD2 covers 9 bases. The CDR3 has 16 residues. Germline CDR1 SNHLY, CDR2 FYNNEI. With 0 bases clipped from V and 6 bases from J, the junction kept 7 bases outside the gene matches. CDR3 loop: CASSEAGGRAWDTQYF. CDR3 sequence (DNA): TGTGCCAGCAGTGAAGCCGGCGGGAGGGCCTGGGATACGCAGTATTTT. Together with reference TRBV2 and TRBJ2-3, the CDR3 gives the full variable domain: EPEVTQTPSHQVTQMGQEVILRCVPISNHLYFYWYRQILGQKVEFLVSFYNNEISEKSEIFDDQFSVERPDGSNFTLKIRSTKLEDSAMYFCASSEAGGRAWDTQYFGPGTRLTVL.

This clonotype was observed a few times. The CDR3: CASSRGRNYEQYF. The CDR3 coding sequence is TGTGCCAGCAGCCGGGGACGGAACTACGAGCAGTACTTC. The chain carries TRBV6-4 and TRBJ2-7; D could derive from TRBD1 or TRBD2 (5 bases each). The CDR3 spans 13 residues. The V end was cut by 6 bases, the J end by 3 bases, with 12 bases between. Germline lookup yields CDR1 MRHNA and CDR2 SNTAGT.

V usage is TRBV30 and J usage is TRBJ2-1; weak D call: TRBD1 (6 bases). Germline CDR1 GTSNPN, CDR2 SVGIG (reference sequence). The V end was cut by 0 bases, the J end by 9 bases, with 6 bases between. This CDR3 is built from 11 residues. The CDR3 bases are TGTGCCTGGAGTGTACAGGGTGAGCAGTTCTTC. Protein sequence: CAWSVQGEQFF.

This clonotype was detected only a few times. V and J are TRBV19 and TRBJ1-1, with D uncertain. Germline V gene sequence: CDR1 LNHDA, CDR2 SQIVND (reference sequence). With 7 bases removed from V and 2 bases from J, the gap between germline ends came to 14 bases. The CDR3 runs to 14 residues. The CDR3 loop is CASNPRRGNTEAFF. In nucleotides, the CDR3 is TGTGCCAGTAACCCGCGGCGGGGAAACACTGAAGCTTTCTTT.

This clonotype was seen repeatedly, ten times or more. This chain connects TRBV7-2 to TRBJ2-3; D remains ambiguous. The V gene lost 3 bases and the J gene lost 3 bases, with 10 bases spanning the gap. This CDR3 spans 14 amino acids. Germline V lookup: CDR1 SGHTA, CDR2 FQGNSA. In DNA form, the CDR3 reads TGTGCCAGCAGCTTTTCAATTGGGACAGATACGCAGTATTTT. Amino acids: CASSFSIGTDTQYF.

This clonotype has ten or more counts. The chain couples TRBV19 to TRBJ2-3; no clear D gene. Trimming shortened V by 3 bases and J by 6 bases, and 10 bases separated the two germline ends. Germline V gene lookup returns CDR1 LNHDA and CDR2 SQIVND (reference sequence). CDR3 length: 13 residues. CDR3 sequence: CASSMRGRDTQYF. The CDR3 DNA reads TGTGCCAGTAGTATGCGTGGTCGCGATACGCAGTATTTT.

The V and J genes are TRBV20-1 and TRBJ2-7; the match to TRBD1 covers 7 bases. Trimming removed 7 bases from V and 2 bases from J; junction bases left unmatched: 8. Germline CDR1 and CDR2: DFQATT and SNEGSKA (reference sequence). This CDR3 spans 13 amino acids. The CDR3 sequence is CSGAEQGTYEQYF. Here the CDR3 DNA reads TGCAGTGGGGCGGAACAGGGGACCTACGAGCAGTACTTC.